The clone carrying this T cell receptor (beta chain) came up many times. Its antigen is still unknown. Amplification targeted TCR beta CDR3 regions from RNA transcripts. TCR CDR3 underwent first-round RT-PCR with the HTBI primer set. A single record per CDR3 protein comes from TCRdb applying MiXCR to the multiplex PCR reads. The sample has about 300,000 distinct CDR3 sequences; 16% are singletons. These data come from a study of T cells in Graves' hyperthyroidism and ophthalmopathy. Study outcomes and limitations: The blood repertoire included most of the expanded thyroid clonotypes above 0.001.

Germline lookup yields CDR1 LGHDT and CDR2 YNNKEL (reference sequence). This CDR3 is built from 15 residues. V was clipped by 0 bases and J by 2 bases, with 11 bases between them. When ophthalmopathy did not progress within 18 months, Graves' hyperthyroidism was considered stable. The V and J genes are TRBV3-1 and TRBJ2-7, with D unclear. The sample taken for sequencing was blood. The TCR was taken from a young man with Graves' hyperthyroidism. Here the CDR3 DNA reads TGTGCCAGCAGCCAAGATCGGACCTTAACCTACGAGCAGTACTTC. Protein: CASSQDRTLTYEQYF.